This record looks at one T cell receptor (beta chain) sequence and its context. Its antigen is as yet unknown. Primers: 60 Vbeta forward and 13 Jbeta reverse. Profiled with immunoSEQ multiplex PCR; TCRdb holds only in-frame clones, not every one. The table includes approximately 120,000 clones, roughly 74% detected once. CDR1 is LGHNA and CDR2 is YSLEER in the germline V gene. Trimming cost V 0 bases and J 5 bases; bases outside gene matches: 12. The CDR3 spans 17 residues. The data are from a study of cytomegalovirus exposure and HLA in healthy donors. Study summary: Researchers previously reported finding 117 million unique TCR beta sequences from about 200 million T cells.

Regarding the study as a whole: What a later analysis reportedly showed was that an Asian-associated ancestry cluster had fewer N-insertions than the approximately 670-donor mean.

The chain is built from TRBV4-3 and TRBJ2-7, with 8 nucleotides matching TRBD1. Specimen: PBMCs. The TCR sequence derives from a woman aged 50 to 65 in good health and CMV-seropositive. The CDR3 here is CASSQDITAGGRDEQYF. The DNA of the CDR3 is TGCGCCAGCAGCCAAGATATCACGGCAGGGGGCAGGGACGAGCAGTACTTC.